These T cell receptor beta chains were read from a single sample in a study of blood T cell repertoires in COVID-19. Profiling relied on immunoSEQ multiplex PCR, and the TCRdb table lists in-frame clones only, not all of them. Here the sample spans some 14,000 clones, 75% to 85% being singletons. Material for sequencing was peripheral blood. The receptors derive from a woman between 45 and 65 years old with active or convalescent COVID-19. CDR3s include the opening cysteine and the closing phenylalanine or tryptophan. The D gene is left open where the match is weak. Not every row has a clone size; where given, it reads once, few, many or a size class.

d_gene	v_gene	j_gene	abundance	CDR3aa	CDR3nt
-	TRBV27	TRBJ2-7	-	CASSEDRGPGLAGGGWYF	TGTGCCAGCAGTGAAGACAGGGGGCCCGGACTAGCGGGCGGTGGGTGGTACTTC
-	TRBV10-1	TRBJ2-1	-	CASSESGREQFF	TGCGCCAGCAGTGAGTCGGGGAGAGAGCAGTTCTTC
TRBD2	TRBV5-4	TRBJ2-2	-	CASSLSTSVGGELFF	TGTGCCAGCAGCTTGTCTACTAGCGTGGGCGGGGAGCTGTTTTTT
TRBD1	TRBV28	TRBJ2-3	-	CASRGGQGPPDTQYF	TGTGCCAGCAGGGGGGGACAGGGCCCCCCAGATACGCAGTATTTT
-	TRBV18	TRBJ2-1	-	CASSPPLSDYNEQFF	TGTGCCAGCTCACCACCCCTCTCAGATTACAATGAGCAGTTCTTC
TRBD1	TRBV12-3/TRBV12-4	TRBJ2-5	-	CASSRGQETQYF	TGTGCCAGCAGCAGGGGGCAAGAGACCCAGTACTTC
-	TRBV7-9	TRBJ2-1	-	CASSFAGNEQFF	TGTGCCAGCAGCTTTGCGGGGAATGAGCAGTTCTTC
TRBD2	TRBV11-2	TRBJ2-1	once	CASSPWLADAYNEQFF	TGTGCCAGCAGCCCATGGCTAGCGGATGCCTACAATGAGCAGTTCTTC
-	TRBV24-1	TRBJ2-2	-	CATSDLWAGDTGELFF	TGTGCCACCAGTGATTTATGGGCAGGGGACACCGGGGAGCTGTTTTTT
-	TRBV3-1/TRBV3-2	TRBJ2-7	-	CASSQVNEQYF	TGTGCCAGCAGCCAAGTCAACGAGCAGTACTTC
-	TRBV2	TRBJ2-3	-	CASSDGTYTDTQYF	TGTGCCAGCAGTGACGGGACATACACAGATACGCAGTATTTT
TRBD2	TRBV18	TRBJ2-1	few	CASSPQAGGPGEQFF	TGTGCCAGCTCACCTCAAGCGGGAGGGCCCGGTGAGCAGTTCTTC
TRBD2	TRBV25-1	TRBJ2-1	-	CASSPTSGAHNEQFF	TGTGCCAGCAGTCCCACTAGCGGGGCCCACAATGAGCAGTTCTTC
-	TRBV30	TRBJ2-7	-	CAWSVRTRSFYEQYF	TGTGCCTGGAGTGTACGTACTAGGTCCTTCTACGAGCAGTACTTC
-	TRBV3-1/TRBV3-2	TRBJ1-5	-	CASSQTGHQPQHF	TGTGCCAGCAGCCAGACAGGACATCAGCCCCAGCATTTT
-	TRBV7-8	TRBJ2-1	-	CASSLRRDSSYNEQFF	TGTGCCAGCAGCTTACGGCGGGACAGCTCCTACAATGAGCAGTTCTTC
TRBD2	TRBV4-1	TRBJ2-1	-	CASSFRTSGRVPSYNEQFF	TGCGCCAGCAGTTTTAGGACTAGCGGGAGGGTCCCCTCCTACAATGAGCAGTTCTTC
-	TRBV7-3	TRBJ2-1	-	CASSLGGPHNEQFF	TGTGCCAGCAGCTTAGGGGGCCCCCACAATGAGCAGTTCTTC
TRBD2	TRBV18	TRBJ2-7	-	CASSPILAGIYEQYF	TGTGCCAGCTCACCAATACTAGCGGGCATCTACGAGCAGTACTTC
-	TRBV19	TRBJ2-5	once	CASSTMDKTQETQYF	TGTGCCAGTAGTACAATGGACAAGACCCAAGAGACCCAGTACTTC
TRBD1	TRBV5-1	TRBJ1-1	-	CASSLPTGSTEAFF	TGCGCCAGCAGCCTCCCGACAGGGTCCACTGAAGCTTTCTTT
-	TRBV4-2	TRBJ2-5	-	CASSQDLAGPTIQETQYF	TGTGCCAGCAGCCAAGATTTGGCGGGCCCGACTATCCAAGAGACCCAGTACTTC
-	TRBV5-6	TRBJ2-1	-	CASSFLGQGAYNEQFF	TGTGCCAGCAGCTTCTTAGGTCAGGGTGCCTACAATGAGCAGTTCTTC
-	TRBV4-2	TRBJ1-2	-	CASSQSAQGLIYGYTF	TGTGCCAGCAGCCAGTCCGCCCAGGGCCTTATATATGGCTACACCTTC
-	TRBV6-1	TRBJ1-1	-	CASSDGRVGTEAFF	TGTGCCAGCAGTGACGGCAGGGTTGGTACTGAAGCTTTCTTT
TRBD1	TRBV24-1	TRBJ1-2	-	CATSESDRGRGYTF	TGTGCCACCAGTGAGTCCGACAGGGGGAGAGGCTACACCTTC
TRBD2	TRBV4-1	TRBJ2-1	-	CASSQSPGTSGDPSYNEQFF	TGCGCCAGCAGCCAGTCCCCAGGGACTAGCGGGGACCCTTCCTACAATGAGCAGTTCTTC
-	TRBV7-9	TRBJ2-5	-	CASSHSLGGQETQYF	TGTGCCAGCAGCCATTCTTTGGGGGGTCAAGAGACCCAGTACTTC
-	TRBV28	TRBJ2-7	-	CASSPLYEQYF	TGTGCCAGCAGTCCCCTCTACGAGCAGTACTTC
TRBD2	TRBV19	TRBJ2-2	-	CASSIGVAGDTGELFF	TGTGCCAGTAGTATTGGTGTAGCGGGGGACACCGGGGAGCTGTTTTTT
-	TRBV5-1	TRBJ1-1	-	CASSLQGPYTEAFF	TGCGCCAGCAGCTTACAGGGTCCTTACACTGAAGCTTTCTTT
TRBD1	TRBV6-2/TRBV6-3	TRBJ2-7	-	CASSYPGQGVHEQYF	TGTGCCAGCAGTTACCCAGGACAGGGTGTCCACGAGCAGTACTTC
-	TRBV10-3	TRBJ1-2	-	CAIREETDYGYTF	TGTGCCATCAGAGAAGAGACAGACTATGGCTACACCTTC
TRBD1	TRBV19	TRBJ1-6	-	CASTRTGARNSPLHF	TGTGCCAGTACCAGAACAGGGGCGCGTAATTCACCCCTCCACTTT
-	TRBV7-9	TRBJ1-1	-	CASSFTANTEAFF	TGTGCCAGCAGTTTCACAGCGAACACTGAAGCTTTCTTT
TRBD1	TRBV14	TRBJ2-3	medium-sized	CASRLQGEGTDTQYF	TGTGCCAGCAGGTTACAGGGGGAAGGCACAGATACGCAGTATTTT
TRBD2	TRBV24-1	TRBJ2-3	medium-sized	CATSDPSGGSGTTDTQYF	TGTGCCACCAGTGATCCCTCGGGGGGTAGCGGGACCACAGATACGCAGTATTTT
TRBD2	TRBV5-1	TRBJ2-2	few	CASSLVASGANTGELFF	TGCGCCAGCAGCTTGGTGGCTAGCGGTGCGAACACCGGGGAGCTGTTTTTT
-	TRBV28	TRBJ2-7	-	CASSAQGYEQYF	TGTGCCAGCAGTGCACAGGGCTACGAGCAGTACTTC
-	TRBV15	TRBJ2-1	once	CATAEGGGSYNEQFF	TGTGCCACCGCAGAAGGGGGGGGCTCCTACAATGAGCAGTTCTTC
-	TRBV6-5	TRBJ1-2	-	CASSSRWGGGYTF	TGTGCCAGCAGTTCCCGATGGGGGGGTGGCTACACCTTC
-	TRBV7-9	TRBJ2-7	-	CASSIPQGYRPYEQYF	TGTGCCAGCAGCATCCCCCAGGGTTACCGTCCCTACGAGCAGTACTTC